The 2 T cell receptor beta chains below were found in one sample sequenced in a study of T cell repertoires and HLA-DP antigens. For these TCRs, the target antigens are not known. Sequencing used immunoSEQ multiplex PCR; TCRdb keeps in-frame clones, though not all of them. The repertoire holds roughly 73,000 clones, roughly 77% seen once, with roughly 1.4% in the top ten. The sample was CD4+ T cells from PBMCs. These receptors were taken from a man aged 60-69 years in good health and CMV-seronegative.

The V gene is TRBV4-2, the J gene TRBJ2-1; D unclear. CDR1 and CDR2 (germline): LGHNA, YNFKEQ. This CDR3 has 13 amino acids. V shed 0 bases and J shed 4 bases, with 4 bases lying between them. In DNA form, the CDR3 reads TGTGCCAGCAGCCAAGATGGGTACAATGAGCAGTTCTTC. Translated: CASSQDGYNEQFF.

V and J are TRBV18 and TRBJ1-1, with D maybe TRBD1 (6 bases). Germline V CDR1 and CDR2: KGHSH, LQKENI. Trimming shortened V by 5 bases and J by 1 base, and 14 bases separated the two germline ends. This CDR3 comprises 15 residues. CDR3 region: CASSSRQVKNTEAFF. CDR3 sequence (DNA): TGTGCCAGCTCATCACGACAGGTCAAGAACACTGAAGCTTTCTTT. The entire variable domain, with the rest obtained from reference TRBV18 and TRBJ1-1, is as follows: NAGVMQNPRHLVRRRGQEARLRCSPMKGHSHVYWYRQLPEEGLKFMVYLQKENIIDESGMPKERFSAEFPKEGPSILRIQQVVRGDSAAYFCASSSRQVKNTEAFFGQGTRLTVV.